Following are 5 T cell receptor beta chains from one sample sequenced in a study of T cells in localized non-small cell lung cancer (TCRdb year 2020). Receptors were amplified or captured by the immunoSEQ multiplex PCR assay. TCRdb provides this immuneACCESS table in a form limited to in-frame rearrangements. Some clones are lacking; in checked studies, under half of them reflect an unresolved V gene, and why the rest are absent is not known. This sample has roughly 13,000 clones in its table, and 75% to 90% of those were observed once. The ten most abundant clones make up 25% to 35% of the sample. Sample: peripheral blood, taken before any cancer treatment. These receptors came from an older male donor with stage I squamous cell lung carcinoma.

This CDR3 reads CAWSVSPGGYTF. CDR3 in DNA: TGTGCCTGGAGCGTCTCACCCGGGGGCTACACCTTC. This chain links TRBV30 with TRBJ1-2; no firm D call. The V gene lost 3 bases and the J gene lost 8 bases, with 13 bases spanning the gap. Germline CDR1 is GTSNPN and CDR2 is SVGIG (reference sequence). The CDR3 consists of 12 residues.

The table lists this clone with a count of one. The V call is TRBV6-6, the J call TRBJ2-5; the match to TRBD1 covers 8 bases. The germline CDR1 and CDR2 sequences are MNHNY and SVGAGI (reference sequence). The length of the CDR3 is 14 residues. Unmatched junction bases numbered 3, after V lost 2 bases and J lost 4 bases. This CDR3 reads CASSYMDRVETQYF. The CDR3 nucleotides are TGTGCCAGCAGTTACATGGACAGGGTAGAGACCCAGTACTTC.

This clone occurred a few times. A much more abundant neighbour one base away suggests this may be a read error. The sample contains more than one DNA sequence encoding this CDR3. This chain links TRBV28 with TRBJ2-2, with 8 bases lining up with TRBD2. The CDR3 length is 13 residues. Germline values: CDR1 MDHEN, CDR2 SYDVKM. The CDR3 DNA follows: TGCGCCAGCAGGCCACGGGGGGGCGGGGAGCTGTTTTTT. As protein: CASRPRGGGELFF.

This clone was picked up one time. This rearrangement joins TRBV5-6 to TRBJ2-5; D unclear. V dropped 0 bases and J dropped 3 bases, with 6 bases sitting between them. The CDR3 consists of 13 residues. CDR1 and CDR2 (germline): SGHDT, YYEEEE. In nucleotides, the CDR3 is TGTGCCAGCAGCTTGGTTGGAGAAGAGACCCAGTACTTC. This translates into CASSLVGEETQYF.

The chain combines TRBV2 with TRBJ2-1, with TRBD2 matching over 11 bases. From germline, CDR1 is SNHLY and CDR2 FYNNEI. The CDR3 consists of 14 residues. Unmatched junction bases numbered 3, after V lost 9 bases and J lost 2 bases. CDR3 sequence (DNA): TGTGCCAGTAGCGGGAGGGCTGCCTACAATGAGCAGTTCTTC. It specifies CASSGRAAYNEQFF. The whole variable domain, filled in from reference TRBV2 and TRBJ2-1, reads EPEVTQTPSHQVTQMGQEVILRCVPISNHLYFYWYRQILGQKVEFLVSFYNNEISEKSEIFDDQFSVERPDGSNFTLKIRSTKLEDSAMYFCASSGRAAYNEQFFGPGTRLTVL.